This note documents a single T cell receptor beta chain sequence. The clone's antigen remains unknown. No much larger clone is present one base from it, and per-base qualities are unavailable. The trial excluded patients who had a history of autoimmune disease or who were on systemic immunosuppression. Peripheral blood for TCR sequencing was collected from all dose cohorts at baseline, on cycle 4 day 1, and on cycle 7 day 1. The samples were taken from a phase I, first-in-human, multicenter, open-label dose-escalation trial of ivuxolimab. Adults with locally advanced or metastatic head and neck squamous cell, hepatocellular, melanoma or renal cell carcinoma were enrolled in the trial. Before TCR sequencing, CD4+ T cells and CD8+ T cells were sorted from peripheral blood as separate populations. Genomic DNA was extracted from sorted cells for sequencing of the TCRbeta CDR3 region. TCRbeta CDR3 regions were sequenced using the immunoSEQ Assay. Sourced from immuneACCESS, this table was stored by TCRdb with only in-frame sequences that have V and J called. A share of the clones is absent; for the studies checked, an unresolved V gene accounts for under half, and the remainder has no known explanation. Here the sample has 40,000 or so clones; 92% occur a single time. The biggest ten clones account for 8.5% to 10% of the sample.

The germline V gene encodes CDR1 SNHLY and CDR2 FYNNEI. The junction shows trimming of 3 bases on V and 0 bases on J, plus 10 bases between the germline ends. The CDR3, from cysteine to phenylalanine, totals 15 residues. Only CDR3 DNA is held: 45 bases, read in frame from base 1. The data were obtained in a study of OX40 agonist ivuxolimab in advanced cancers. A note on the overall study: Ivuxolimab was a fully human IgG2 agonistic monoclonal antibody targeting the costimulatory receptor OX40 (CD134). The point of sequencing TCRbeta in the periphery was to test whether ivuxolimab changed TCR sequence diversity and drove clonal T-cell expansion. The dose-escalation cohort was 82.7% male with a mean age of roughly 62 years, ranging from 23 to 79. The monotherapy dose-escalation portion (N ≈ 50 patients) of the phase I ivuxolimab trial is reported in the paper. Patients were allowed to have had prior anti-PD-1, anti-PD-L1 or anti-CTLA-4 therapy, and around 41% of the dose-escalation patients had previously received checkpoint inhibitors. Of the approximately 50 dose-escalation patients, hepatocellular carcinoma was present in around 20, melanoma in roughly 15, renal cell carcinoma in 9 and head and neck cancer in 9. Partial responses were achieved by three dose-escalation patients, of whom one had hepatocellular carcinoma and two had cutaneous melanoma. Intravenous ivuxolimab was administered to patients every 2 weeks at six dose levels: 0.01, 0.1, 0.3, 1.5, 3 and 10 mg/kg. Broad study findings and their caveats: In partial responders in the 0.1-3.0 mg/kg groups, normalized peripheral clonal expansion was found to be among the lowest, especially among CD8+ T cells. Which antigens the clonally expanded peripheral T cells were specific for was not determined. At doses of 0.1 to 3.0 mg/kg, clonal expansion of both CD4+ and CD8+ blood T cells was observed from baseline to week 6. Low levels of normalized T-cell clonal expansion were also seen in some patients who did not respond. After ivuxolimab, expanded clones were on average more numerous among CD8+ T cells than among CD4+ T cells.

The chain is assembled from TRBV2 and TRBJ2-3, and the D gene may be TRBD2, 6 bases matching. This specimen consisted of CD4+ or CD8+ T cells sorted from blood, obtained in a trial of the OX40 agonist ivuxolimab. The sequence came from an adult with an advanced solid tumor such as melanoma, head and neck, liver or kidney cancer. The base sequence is TGTGCCAGCAGTGATTGGCGGGATAGCACAGATACGCAGTATTTT. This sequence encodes CASSDWRDSTDTQYF.